This entry describes one T cell receptor beta chain. The record originates from a study of regulatory T cells in long-lasting Graves disease. Noted time point: persistent/refractory GD, antithyroid drugs over 5 years with positive TRAb. Extracted PBMC RNA gave rise to the TCR library. Assembly of TCR beta libraries relied on iRepertoire HTBI primers together with Arm-PCR of CDR3 regions. TCRdb reanalysed the multiplex PCR reads using MiXCR and keeps one entry per CDR3 protein. The repertoire consists of hundreds of thousands of distinct CDR3 sequences, with roughly 21% occurring once and the leading ten covering roughly 7.1%. Germline V gives CDR1 MDHEN, CDR2 SYDVKM. CDR3 length equals 16 residues. J gave up 2 bases and V 6 bases, and 10 bases lay outside the gene matches.

The chain has TRBV28 and TRBJ2-1; 7 nucleotides line up with TRBD2. Here the sequenced sample was peripheral blood mononuclear cells (PBMCs), taken when the disease was refractory, from a patient treated with antithyroid drugs. The source of this sequence is a female donor with Graves disease. DNA of the CDR3: TGTGCCAGCAGGTCTCTAGTGGCGGGGGCCTACAATGAGCAGTTCTTC. This encodes CASRSLVAGAYNEQFF.